This T cell receptor beta chain was identified during a study of blood T cell repertoires in COVID-19. This CDR3 has 13 amino acids. V was clipped by 8 bases and J by 1 base, with 11 bases between them. Germline V CDR1 and CDR2: SNHLY, FYNNEI. The assay was immunoSEQ multiplex PCR, and TCRdb's table has in-frame clones only and misses some. The sample shows about 220,000 clones, 65% to 85% of them seen only once. The sequence was obtained from a woman in her thirties who had recovered from COVID-19. This chain uses TRBV2 with TRBJ2-5; D is unclear. Sequenced input: peripheral blood. The CDR3 region is CASSFGSQETQYF. The CDR3 region has the DNA TGTGCCAGCTCATTTGGCAGCCAAGAGACCCAGTACTTC.